This TCR beta chain came from a study of beta chain features in type 1 diabetes. Study results and limitations: In all four CD4+ subsets, TCRB CDR3 length was significantly, moderately reduced in type 1 diabetes.

The CDR3 is 15 amino acids. V lost 0 bases, J lost 1 base, and 2 bases stayed unmatched. Germline V gene data show CDR1 as SGDLS and CDR2 as YYNGEE. A note on this clone: As yet, its antigen is unknown.

The isolated RNA, all of it, was reverse transcribed, so expressed TCRB transcripts were what got sequenced. Some clones are missing from TCRdb's copy, which holds only in-frame ones; the method was immunoSEQ multiplex PCR. The table includes hundreds of thousands of clones, around 9.7% detected once. This sequence joins TRBV9 and TRBJ2-3; TRBD2 agrees at 7 bases. This clonotype was sampled from a man aged 25-45 years with type 1 diabetes. Sequences were obtained from central memory CD4+ T cells from blood. CDR3 loop: CASSVAGGGTDTQYF. The CDR3 DNA is TGTGCCAGCAGCGTAGCGGGGGGTGGCACAGATACGCAGTATTTT.